Listed below are T cell receptor beta chains from one sample, sequenced in a study of T cell repertoires in cytomegalovirus infection. These TCRs' antigens remain unknown. TCRdb ran MiXCR on the reads and lists one entry per CDR3 protein. Of 250,000 to 400,000 distinct CDR3 sequences listed, just under 25% are singletons. The source material was cultured PBMCs, sampled from culture after CMV antigen stimulation. The receptors stem from a human donor in good health (CMV status not recorded). Some clones in this sample may be carry-over from other donors' samples. Both conserved end residues are part of each CDR3. Fields, in order: clone size, V gene, J gene, CDR3 protein. Not all rows give a size; the values are once, few, many and, for expanded clones, a class.

>few|TRBV6-5|TRBJ2-5
CARIFRVVGYQETQYF
>many|TRBV7-2|TRBJ2-7
CASSGQGFYEQYF
>-|TRBV4-2|TRBJ2-7
CASSQAKPAGDEQYF
>many|TRBV7-2|TRBJ2-7
CASSLGLISYEQYF
>few|TRBV19|TRBJ1-1
CASSIPGSGTEAFF
>-|TRBV18|TRBJ2-5
CASSILDGEETQYF
>-|TRBV28|TRBJ1-2
CASTVLGNGYTF
>-|TRBV6-5|TRBJ1-2
CAVQGGGYGYTF
>many|TRBV6-1|TRBJ1-2
CASSYFLGQGARGYTF
>-|TRBV19|TRBJ2-1
CASSIFGAGGGNPEQFF
>few|TRBV7-2|TRBJ2-7
CASSPGEGWYEQYF
>-|TRBV6-1|TRBJ2-7
CASSSLGQGSVYEQYF
>few|TRBV20-1|TRBJ1-5
CSARDSGTGGYQPQHF
>many|TRBV27|TRBJ2-5
CASSTRLAGVRQETQYF
>few|TRBV12-3/TRBV12-4|TRBJ1-5
CASSLTEHQPQHF
>-|TRBV20-1|TRBJ2-1
CSAKRLLGRQGNEQFF
>-|TRBV20-1|TRBJ2-3
CSAREGADTQYF
>-|TRBV6-4|TRBJ2-2
CASSVTVAGELFF
>-|TRBV12-3/TRBV12-4|TRBJ2-1
CASKPGTSGSSYNEQFF
>-|TRBV28|TRBJ1-1
CASSSNRGPIRAEAFF
>few|TRBV4-2|TRBJ1-1
CASSQGRDTEAFF
>-|TRBV7-2|TRBJ1-3
CASSNDRGNTIYF